Below, 23 T cell receptor beta chains from the same sample are listed, as sequenced in a study of neurological immune-mediated disorders. TCRdb recomputed calls from the 5' RACE reads with MiXCR, one row per CDR3 protein. This table holds 15,000 or so distinct CDR3 sequences, less than 25% found once. Sequenced material: PBMCs. The receptors come from a man aged 50 to 59 in good health.

This clonotype occurred many times. V usage is TRBV5-1 and J usage is TRBJ2-3; a possible D gene is TRBD2 (5 bases). The CDR3 has 17 residues. CDR1 is SGHRS, CDR2 YFSETQ, per germline. V was trimmed by 0 bases and J by 2 bases, leaving 16 bases between them. In nucleotides, the CDR3 is TGCGCCAGCAGCTTGGCCTGGGAGAACAGATCCACAGATACGCAGTATTTT. Its translation: CASSLAWENRSTDTQYF.

At least ten counts were recorded for this clonotype. This chain's CDR3 is CASSPQGTSTDTQYF. The DNA for the CDR3 is TGTGCCAGCAGCCCCCAGGGGACTAGCACAGATACGCAGTATTTT. The chain has TRBV7-9 and TRBJ2-3; D is possibly TRBD1 or TRBD2 (6 bases each). Germline V gene sequence: CDR1 SEHNR, CDR2 FQNEAQ (reference sequence). The ends were cut back, 5 bases at V and 0 bases at J, with 12 bases in the middle. The CDR3 has 15 residues.

This clonotype was seen at least ten times. J is TRBJ1-5 and V is TRBV20-1, with D tentatively TRBD1 (6 bases). The CDR3 loop spans 12 amino acids. Deletions cut 3 bases from V and 6 bases from J, with 9 bases between. CDR1 is DFQATT and CDR2 is SNEGSKA in the germline V gene (reference sequence). As DNA, the CDR3 is TGCAGTGCTAGGATGGGGGCTCAGCCCCAGCATTTT. It codes for CSARMGAQPQHF.

Many counts were recorded for this clonotype. A much larger clone sits a single nucleotide away, making a read error possible. The V and J genes are TRBV29-1 and TRBJ2-7; D is possibly TRBD1 (6 bases). V was pared by 7 bases and J by 6 bases, with 13 bases between. The CDR3 runs 11 residues. CDR1 SQVTM and CDR2 ANQGSEA come from the germline V gene. The DNA of the CDR3 is TGCAGCGCCGGACAGAGGTGCGAGCAGTACTTC. Its protein is CSAGQRCEQYF.

This clonotype was counted at least ten times. The chain recombines TRBV4-2 with TRBJ2-3, with TRBD2 as a possible D gene (5 bases). V dropped 0 bases and J dropped 7 bases, with 14 bases sitting between them. The length of the CDR3 is 15 residues. Germline CDR1 LGHNA, CDR2 YNFKEQ. CDR3 DNA: TGTGCCAGCAGCCAAGATGTGGCGGGTGAAAATACGCAGTATTTT. It specifies CASSQDVAGENTQYF.

By share of the sample, this clonotype is medium-sized. This chain uses TRBV12-3 or TRBV12-4 with TRBJ1-1, with no clear D. Deletions cut 2 bases from V and 1 base from J, with 8 bases between. CDR3 length: 14 residues. The CDR3 coding sequence is TGTGCCAGCAGTTTAAACCCGAAGAACACTGAAGCTTTCTTT. Its protein is CASSLNPKNTEAFF.

The rearrangement links TRBV4-1 to TRBJ2-7; 9 bases are shared with TRBD1. The CDR3 contains 15 residues. Germline V gives CDR1 MGHRA, CDR2 YSYEKL. Germline trimming cut 2 bases from V and 5 bases from J; bases unmatched to any gene: 7. CDR3 amino acids: CASSQPGQGTHEQYF. DNA of the CDR3: TGCGCCAGCAGCCAACCGGGACAGGGAACCCACGAGCAGTACTTC.

The chain carries TRBV5-8 and TRBJ2-3, with 7 bases fitting TRBD2. V trimming: 4 bases; J trimming: 5 bases; junction bases outside the gene matches: 13. Germline-derived CDR1 and CDR2 are SGHTS and YDEGEE. This CDR3 comprises 16 residues. As DNA, the CDR3 is TGTGCCAGCAGCGCGCAGACTAGCCCCCTTGTAGATACGCAGTATTTT. It codes for CASSAQTSPLVDTQYF.

This clonotype was recorded at least ten times. The chain couples TRBV4-1 to TRBJ2-2; possibly TRBD1 for D (5 bases). V was cut by 3 bases and J by 1 base, with 9 bases left in between. The germline gives CDR1 MGHRA, CDR2 YSYEKL. This CDR3 has 15 amino acids. CDR3 in DNA: TGCGCCAGCAGCCACCCGCAGGGGAACACCGGGGAGCTGTTTTTT. It yields the protein CASSHPQGNTGELFF.

Many counts were recorded for this clonotype. A clone one base away is much larger, so this may be a read error. This chain links TRBV20-1 with TRBJ2-5; 10 bases map to TRBD2. Germline lookup yields CDR1 DFQATT and CDR2 SNEGSKA (reference sequence). The CDR3 length is 14 residues. Losses at the gene ends were 4 bases for V and 7 bases for J; bases not matched to a gene: 9. CDR3 loop: CSAKKSSGGGTQYF. DNA for the CDR3: TGCAGTGCTAAAAAATCTAGCGGGGGCGGGACCCAGTACTTC.

This clonotype was detected ten times or more. The chain uses TRBV11-2 and TRBJ2-5, with no clear D. V was pared by 5 bases and J by 2 bases, with 9 bases between. CDR3 size: 13 residues. Germline CDR1 and CDR2: SGHAT and FQNNGV. The CDR3 DNA reads as TGTGCCAGCAGCCGCGGACCGCAAGAGACCCAGTACTTC. Translating it yields CASSRGPQETQYF. The full variable domain, with the rest looked up from reference TRBV11-2 and TRBJ2-5, is EAGVAQSPRYKIIEKRQSVAFWCNPISGHATLYWYQQILGQGPKLLIQFQNNGVVDDSQLPKDRFSAERLKGVDSTLKIQPAKLEDSAVYLCASSRGPQETQYFGPGTRLLVL.

This clonotype came up many times. The chain uses TRBV20-1 and TRBJ2-3; D perhaps matches TRBD1 (6 bases). This CDR3 region has 13 residues. V was clipped by 5 bases and J by 5 bases, with 14 bases between them. Germline CDR1 is DFQATT and CDR2 is SNEGSKA (reference sequence). The CDR3 DNA reads TGCAGTGCTGGGGGCCCTCGTGGAGATACGCAGTATTTT. Residues: CSAGGPRGDTQYF.

This clonotype was seen many times. J is TRBJ2-1 and V is TRBV9; 14 bases are a match to TRBD2. Per the germline V gene, CDR1 is SGDLS and CDR2 is YYNGEE. CDR3 length equals 17 residues. Germline trimming cut 4 bases from V and 7 bases from J; bases unmatched to any gene: 10. The DNA for the CDR3 is TGTGCCAGCAGCCCCCGACTAGCGGGAGGGCCGGGTAATGAGCAGTTCTTC. It codes for CASSPRLAGGPGNEQFF. The full variable domain, in which reference TRBV9 and TRBJ2-1 provide the parts outside the CDR3, is DSGVTQTPKHLITATGQRVTLRCSPRSGDLSVYWYQQSLDQGLQFLIQYYNGEERAKGNILERFSAQQFPDLHSELNLSSLELGDSALYFCASSPRLAGGPGNEQFFGPGTRLTVL.

This clonotype showed up just a few times. This sequence joins TRBV9 and TRBJ2-7; TRBD1 or TRBD2 may be the D gene (5 bases each). This CDR3 has 15 residues. The V gene lost 4 bases and the J gene lost 6 bases, with 20 bases spanning the gap. Germline V lookup: CDR1 SGDLS, CDR2 YYNGEE. The CDR3 sequence is CASSLGPGPPAEQYF. CDR3 sequence (DNA): TGTGCCAGCAGCCTCGGCCCGGGACCCCCTGCCGAGCAGTACTTC.

The chain couples TRBV4-1 to TRBJ1-4; 7 bases map to TRBD1. The CDR3 spans 16 residues. In germline, CDR1 is MGHRA, CDR2 YSYEKL. The V segment lost 1 base and the J segment 9 bases; nucleotides outside the gene matches: 11. Here the CDR3 DNA reads TGCGCCAGCAGCCAAGGTCCCGACAGGGTTGGGAAAAAACTGTTTTTT. Its protein is CASSQGPDRVGKKLFF.

The chain employs TRBV2 and TRBJ2-7; no firm D call. CDR3 size: 12 residues. Trimming removed 1 base at V and 4 bases at J, with 5 bases between. The germline gives CDR1 SNHLY, CDR2 FYNNEI. In nucleotides, the CDR3 is TGTGCCAGCAGTGAAGGCGCGTACGAGCAGTACTTC. Translating it yields CASSEGAYEQYF.

There are many counts of this clonotype. The J gene is TRBJ1-1, the V gene TRBV12-3 or TRBV12-4, with D unclear. V dropped 6 bases and J dropped 5 bases, with 10 bases sitting between them. This CDR3 is built from 12 residues. The CDR3 DNA reads TGTGCCAGCAGACGGATAGGGACTGAAGCTTTCTTT. Translation: CASRRIGTEAFF.

This clonotype was detected ten times or more. This chain connects TRBV7-2 to TRBJ1-2; TRBD1 is a possible D gene (6 bases). Germline V gene sequence: CDR1 SGHTA, CDR2 FQGNSA. This CDR3 spans 12 amino acids. Deletions cut 1 base from V and 8 bases from J, with 8 bases between. The CDR3 spells CASSLGGPGYTF. Written as DNA, the CDR3 is TGTGCCAGCAGCTTAGGGGGGCCCGGCTACACCTTC.

This clonotype was observed at least ten times. The chain employs TRBV6-5 and TRBJ2-5; D gene unclear. This CDR3 is 15 amino acids long. The V and J ends lost 2 bases and 2 bases respectively, with 12 bases between them. Germline V gene lookup returns CDR1 MNHEY and CDR2 SVGAGI. In DNA form, the CDR3 reads TGTGCCAGCAGTTACAGTTCCATTTTTCAAGAGACCCAGTACTTC. Translated, it gives CASSYSSIFQETQYF.

This clonotype qualifies as medium-sized. The chain links TRBV12-3 or TRBV12-4 to TRBJ2-7; D is ambiguous. With 3 bases removed from V and 0 bases from J, the gap between germline ends came to 12 bases. This CDR3 comprises 15 residues. The CDR3 sequence is CASSLGNDGSYEQYF. DNA for the CDR3: TGTGCCAGCAGTTTGGGTAACGACGGCTCCTACGAGCAGTACTTC.

This clonotype showed up many times. V and J are TRBV20-1 and TRBJ2-3; D is perhaps TRBD2 (5 bases). V lost 6 bases to trimming and J lost 1 base, with 8 bases between them. This CDR3 has 12 amino acids. Germline CDR1 is DFQATT and CDR2 is SNEGSKA (reference sequence). Here the CDR3 DNA reads TGCAGTGCCAGCGGTGGCACAGATACGCAGTATTTT. Protein sequence: CSASGGTDTQYF.

The sample holds many counts of this clonotype. The chain has TRBV20-1 and TRBJ2-4; 8 nucleotides match TRBD2. The CDR3 loop spans 13 amino acids. The germline CDR1 and CDR2 sequences are DFQATT and SNEGSKA (reference sequence). J lost 6 bases, V lost 6 bases, and 7 bases had no gene match. CDR3 sequence: CSASGSLGNIQYF. DNA of the CDR3: TGCAGTGCGAGCGGGAGTCTCGGAAACATTCAGTACTTC.

The rearrangement joins TRBV7-8 to TRBJ2-1; a weak D match, TRBD2 (5 bases). The germline gives CDR1 SGHVS, CDR2 FQNEAQ. V was cut by 3 bases and J by 4 bases, with 10 bases left in between. This CDR3 comprises 14 residues. This chain's CDR3 is CASSFGRTYNEQFF. The CDR3 region has the DNA TGTGCCAGCAGCTTCGGACGGACTTACAATGAGCAGTTCTTC.